These 9 T cell receptor beta chains originate from one sample sequenced in a study of vaccination effects on CD4 cells after COVID-19. In the ViraFEST assay, antigen-specific CD4+ clonotypes were identified by expansion after peptide-pool stimulation. Cultured cells yielded isolated CD4+ T cells after roughly 11 days. The participants, recipients of two vaccine doses, got either BNT162b2 or mRNA-1273. No antigen has been identified for these receptors. The data were produced by immunoSEQ multiplex PCR, yet TCRdb's version contains in-frame clones alone and is incomplete. This table holds approximately 78,000 clones, about 81% found once. Here the sequenced sample was CD4+ T cells from PBMCs cultured with HCoV-229E spike peptides, taken after COVID-19 vaccination. The receptor set was obtained from a human donor who received a COVID-19 vaccine.

The chain uses TRBV6-2 or TRBV6-3 and TRBJ1-5, with a weak D call TRBD1 (6 bases). The length of the CDR3 is 18 residues. The V and J ends lost 2 bases and 1 base respectively, with 18 bases between them. Germline V gene lookup returns CDR1 MNHEY and CDR2 SVGEGT. Here the CDR3 DNA reads TGTGCCAGCAGTTACGTCCGACTACAGGGCCTCAGCAATCAGCCCCAGCATTTT. Amino acids: CASSYVRLQGLSNQPQHF.

V usage is TRBV7-2 and J usage is TRBJ2-1; TRBD2 matches at 10 bases. The germline V gene has CDR1 SGHTA and CDR2 FQGNSA. With V trimmed by 6 bases and J by 7 bases, 9 bases remained unmatched. The CDR3 spans 15 residues. CDR3 amino acids: CASSFSGGAWNEQFF. The CDR3, as DNA: TGTGCCAGCAGTTTCAGCGGGGGGGCCTGGAATGAGCAGTTCTTC.

The chain employs TRBV4-1 and TRBJ1-3; D is uncertain. CDR3 length equals 16 residues. The V end lost 4 bases, the J end lost 0 bases, and 13 bases lay between the germline ends. The germline gives CDR1 MGHRA, CDR2 YSYEKL. This chain's CDR3 is CASSPADVASGNTIYF. The CDR3 coding sequence is TGCGCCAGCAGCCCGGCGGACGTAGCCTCTGGAAACACCATATATTTT.

This clone was detected a few times. V gene TRBV9 combines with J gene TRBJ1-1; 8 nucleotides align to TRBD1. J was trimmed by 5 bases and V by 4 bases; bases with no gene match: 16. This CDR3 is 17 amino acids long. The germline CDR1 and CDR2 sequences are SGDLS and YYNGEE. The CDR3 bases are TGTGCCAGCAGCCCGCACTCCGGACAGGGTTGGTGGACTGAAGCTTTCTTT. Its protein is CASSPHSGQGWWTEAFF.

The chain is built from TRBV7-9 and TRBJ1-1, with D hard to call. Trimming took off 7 bases at V and 3 bases at J, with 12 bases between the two ends. There are 13 residues in the CDR3. Germline-derived CDR1 and CDR2 are SEHNR and FQNEAQ (reference sequence). DNA of the CDR3: TGTGCCAGCAAAACTACCCGAGACACTGAAGCTTTCTTT. Translation: CASKTTRDTEAFF.

This clone was counted a few times. The gene calls are TRBV6-5 and TRBJ1-1; tentatively, D is TRBD1 (5 bases). Germline V gene lookup returns CDR1 MNHEY and CDR2 SVGAGI. The germline V and J ends were trimmed by 4 bases and 0 bases, with 12 bases remaining between them. This CDR3 comprises 15 residues. The CDR3 loop reads CASSFSTAMNTEAFF. The CDR3 DNA sequence: TGTGCCAGCAGTTTTTCGACAGCCATGAACACTGAAGCTTTCTTT.

The chain carries TRBV2 and TRBJ1-4; D ambiguous. Germline CDR1 and CDR2: SNHLY and FYNNEI. V was cut by 8 bases and J by 7 bases, with 20 bases left in between. The CDR3 loop spans 15 amino acids. CDR3 sequence reads: CASEAGFFSGEKLFF. CDR3 nucleotide sequence: TGTGCCAGCGAGGCAGGTTTCTTCTCGGGTGAAAAACTGTTTTTT.

This rearrangement joins TRBV29-1 to TRBJ1-1, with no clear D. Germline-derived CDR1 and CDR2 are SQVTM and ANQGSEA. The CDR3 is made up of 14 amino acids. Trimming cost V 3 bases and J 0 bases, with 11 bases left between them. As DNA, the CDR3 is TGCAGCGTTGACCCTATTACCATGAACACTGAAGCTTTCTTT. Protein sequence: CSVDPITMNTEAFF. The whole variable domain, filled in from reference TRBV29-1 and TRBJ1-1, reads SAVISQKPSRDICQRGTSLTIQCQVDSQVTMMFWYRQQPGQSLTLIATANQGSEATYESGFVIDKFPISRPNLTFSTLTVSNMSPEDSSIYLCSVDPITMNTEAFFGQGTRLTVV.

In its sample, this clone was seen a few times. The chain carries TRBV5-1 and TRBJ1-3, with D uncertain. This CDR3 contains 14 residues. Germline loops: CDR1 SGHRS, CDR2 YFSETQ. Trimming shortened V by 3 bases and J by 0 bases, and 7 bases separated the two germline ends. CDR3 nucleotides: TGCGCCAGCAGCTCCACAGCCTCTGGAAACACCATATATTTT. Its protein product is CASSSTASGNTIYF.